Each of the 17 T cell receptor beta chains below was sequenced from the same sample in a study of Tregs in tolerant kidney transplant recipients. Produced via immunoSEQ multiplex PCR; TCRdb's table is partial and in-frame only. The sample lists hundreds of thousands of clones, about 80% occurring once. The sample was CD4+ T cells from blood. These receptors were taken from a human donor in good health.

The sample holds a few counts of this clone. The V gene is TRBV7-9, the J gene TRBJ1-2; unclear D gene. The V end lost 5 bases, the J end lost 4 bases, and 14 bases lay between the germline ends. There are 14 residues in the CDR3. Per germline, CDR1 SEHNR and CDR2 FQNEAQ (reference sequence). The CDR3 reads CASSLVLGPYGYTF. For the CDR3, the DNA is TGTGCCAGCAGCCTCGTATTGGGCCCCTATGGCTACACCTTC. Full variable domain (missing parts from reference TRBV7-9 and TRBJ1-2): DTGVSQNPRHKITKRGQNVTFRCDPISEHNRLYWYRQTLGQGPEFLTYFQNEAQLEKSRLLSDRFSAERPKGSFSTLEIQRTEQGDSAMYLCASSLVLGPYGYTFGSGTRLTVV.

This clone was observed once. The rearrangement uses TRBV4-1 and TRBJ2-7, with 9 bases aligning to TRBD2. Germline loops: CDR1 MGHRA, CDR2 YSYEKL. CDR3 length: 14 amino acids. Unmatched junction bases numbered 6, after V lost 5 bases and J lost 4 bases. CDR3 nucleotide sequence: TGCGCCAGCAGCGTAGCGGGGGACTTTTACGAGCAGTACTTC. Its translation is CASSVAGDFYEQYF.

The CDR3: CASSLATGGAGEQYF. The CDR3 DNA is TGTGCCAGCAGCTTAGCGACAGGGGGCGCGGGGGAGCAGTACTTC. The chain has TRBV13 and TRBJ2-5; 10 bases agree with TRBD1. This CDR3 has 15 amino acids. Germline values: CDR1 PRHDT, CDR2 FYEKMQ (reference sequence). V lost 1 base and J lost 11; bases outside the gene matches: 10. The complete variable domain, with remaining parts taken from reference TRBV13 and TRBJ2-5, reads AAGVIQSPRHLIKEKRETATLKCYPIPRHDTVYWYQQGPGQDPQFLISFYEKMQSDKGSIPDRFSAQQFSDYHSELNMSSLELGDSALYFCASSLATGGAGEQYFGPGTRLLVL.

This clone was seen a few times. V and J are TRBV5-6 and TRBJ1-1; D gene uncertain. This CDR3 contains 13 residues. Germline loops: CDR1 SGHDT, CDR2 YYEEEE. Between the trimmed V and J ends, which lost 2 bases and 0 bases, there was a span of 5 bases. The CDR3 sequence is CASSLPVNTEAFF. DNA of the CDR3: TGTGCCAGCAGCTTACCCGTGAACACTGAAGCTTTCTTT. The complete variable domain, with remaining parts taken from reference TRBV5-6 and TRBJ1-1, reads DAGVTQSPTHLIKTRGQQVTLRCSPKSGHDTVSWYQQALGQGPQFIFQYYEEEERQRGNFPDRFSGHQFPNYSSELNVNALLLGDSALYLCASSLPVNTEAFFGQGTRLTVV.

The chain uses TRBV9 and TRBJ1-5; D gene unclear. The CDR3 loop spans 14 amino acids. Germline lookup yields CDR1 SGDLS and CDR2 YYNGEE. V was pared by 0 bases and J by 4 bases, with 8 bases between. Written as DNA, the CDR3 is TGTGCCAGCAGCGTAGGGCAGTGGAATCAGCCCCAGCATTTT. Amino acid sequence: CASSVGQWNQPQHF.

This chain connects TRBV7-9 to TRBJ1-1, with D perhaps matching TRBD1 (6 bases). This CDR3 region has 13 residues. Germline values: CDR1 SEHNR, CDR2 FQNEAQ (reference sequence). V lost 4 bases and J 6 bases, leaving 12 bases between the germline ends. CDR3 in DNA: TGTGCCAGCAGCTGGGACCCAGGGGCTGAAGCTTTCTTT. Protein: CASSWDPGAEAFF.

The CDR3 DNA follows: TGTGCCAGTAGTGCCCCCTCGGGCGGCCGCTACGAGCAGTACTTC. It is translated as CASSAPSGGRYEQYF. The chain carries TRBV19 and TRBJ2-7; D unclear. Trimming pared 5 bases from V and 3 bases from J, leaving 17 bases between. The length of the CDR3 is 15 residues. The germline V gene encodes CDR1 LNHDA and CDR2 SQIVND (reference sequence). Full variable domain (rest looked up from reference TRBV19 and TRBJ2-7): DGGITQSPKYLFRKEGQNVTLSCEQNLNHDAMYWYRQDPGQGLRLIYYSQIVNDFQKGDIAEGYSVSREKKESFPLTVTSAQKNPTAFYLCASSAPSGGRYEQYFGPGTRLTVT.

With regard to this clone: Within the sample, other DNA sequences also encode this same CDR3. This rearrangement joins TRBV18 to TRBJ1-5; D gene unclear. Looked up from germline, CDR1 is KGHSH and CDR2 is LQKENI. The V and J ends lost 2 bases and 0 bases respectively, with 5 bases between them. The CDR3 is 14 amino acids. The CDR3 DNA is TGTGCCAGCTCACCAGGGAATAGCAATCAGCCCCAGCATTTT. Its protein is CASSPGNSNQPQHF. The full variable domain, its missing parts supplied by reference TRBV18 and TRBJ1-5, is NAGVMQNPRHLVRRRGQEARLRCSPMKGHSHVYWYRQLPEEGLKFMVYLQKENIIDESGMPKERFSAEFPKEGPSILRIQQVVRGDSAAYFCASSPGNSNQPQHFGDGTRLSIL.

This clone was picked up one time. In DNA, the CDR3 is TGTGCCACCAGCCCCCGGACTAGCGGGAGGGGTAGCACAGATACGCAGTATTTT. The encoded protein is CATSPRTSGRGSTDTQYF. The gene calls are TRBV15 and TRBJ2-3; 15 bases map to TRBD2. The CDR3 is made up of 18 amino acids. V was clipped by 5 bases and J by 0 bases; unmatched bases: 6. Germline CDR1 reads LNHNV; CDR2 reads YYDKDF (reference sequence).

The chain joins TRBV7-9 to TRBJ1-3; no definite D call. V lost 1 base to trimming and J lost 0 bases, with 4 bases between them. The CDR3 contains 14 residues. From germline, CDR1 is SEHNR and CDR2 FQNEAQ (reference sequence). The CDR3 DNA reads TGTGCCAGCAGCTTAGGAGGCTCTGGAAACACCATATATTTT. This sequence encodes CASSLGGSGNTIYF.

This clone was found a few times. The J gene is TRBJ2-7, the V gene TRBV6-1; D is uncertain. V dropped 3 bases and J dropped 7 bases, with 10 bases sitting between them. The germline V gene encodes CDR1 MNHNS and CDR2 SASEGT. The CDR3 loop spans 12 amino acids. The CDR3 DNA reads TGTGCCAGCAGTGACCCGAGGTTGGAGCAGTACTTC. It encodes CASSDPRLEQYF.

On this clone itself: Other DNA sequences in this sample translate to the same CDR3. V gene TRBV10-3 combines with J gene TRBJ2-3, with D perhaps TRBD2 (7 bases). The germline V gene encodes CDR1 ENHRY and CDR2 SYGVKD. The CDR3 runs to 15 residues. V was trimmed by 2 bases and J by 2 bases, leaving 11 bases between them. The CDR3 DNA reads as TGTGCCATCAGTGAGGACGGGGGGCACACAGATACGCAGTATTTT. Translating it yields CAISEDGGHTDTQYF.

The V gene is TRBV19, the J gene TRBJ2-1; 11 bases are shared with TRBD1. Looked up from germline, CDR1 is LNHDA and CDR2 is SQIVND (reference sequence). The CDR3 runs 17 residues. The V gene end was trimmed by 3 bases and the J gene end by 5 bases; junction bases not matched to a gene: 9. CDR3 in DNA: TGTGCCAGTAGTATCTGGACAGGGGGCCTGAAGGACAATGAGCAGTTCTTC. This sequence encodes CASSIWTGGLKDNEQFF.

V gene TRBV7-8 combines with J gene TRBJ2-3; D gene ambiguous. V lost 2 bases and J 3 bases, leaving 9 bases between the germline ends. The CDR3 is 14 amino acids. Germline loops: CDR1 SGHVS, CDR2 FQNEAQ. The CDR3 DNA reads TGTGCCAGCAGCTTAAACTATGGTACAGATACGCAGTATTTT. Translated: CASSLNYGTDTQYF.

Concerning this clone itself: An end of the junction differs from the germline gene, which may be a read error. The chain recombines TRBV5-1 with TRBJ1-5; D is unclear. The CDR3 spans 15 residues. Germline assignment: CDR1 SGHRS and CDR2 YFSETQ. Here the CDR3 reads CASGLDDSLNQPQHF. The CDR3 DNA follows: TGCGCCAGCGGCTTGGATGACTCGTTAAATCAGCCCCAGCATTTT.

The chain recombines TRBV6-5 with TRBJ1-5, with D maybe TRBD1 (5 bases). This CDR3 spans 15 amino acids. Looked up from germline, CDR1 is MNHEY and CDR2 is SVGAGI. Trimming shortened V by 2 bases and J by 0 bases, and 8 bases separated the two germline ends. The CDR3 is CASSYTGNSNQPQHF. As DNA, the CDR3 is TGTGCCAGCAGTTACACAGGTAATAGCAATCAGCCCCAGCATTTT.

The rearrangement joins TRBV7-2 to TRBJ2-7, with D unclear. The CDR3 is made up of 14 amino acids. The germline CDR1 and CDR2 sequences are SGHTA and FQGNSA. Trimming removed 1 base from V and 2 bases from J, with 9 bases in between. Here the CDR3 DNA reads TGTGCCAGCAGCTTAGTAACGGGTCCCTACGAGCAGTACTTC. It yields the protein CASSLVTGPYEQYF.